This T cell receptor beta chain derives from a study of cytomegalovirus exposure and HLA in healthy donors. V gave up 6 bases and J gave up 4 bases; unmatched junction bases: 6. Germline V gene data show CDR1 as MNHEY and CDR2 as SVGAGI. This CDR3 has 13 amino acids. A multiplex PCR was run with 60 Vbeta primers and 13 Jbeta primers. Some clones are missing from TCRdb's copy, which holds only in-frame ones; the method was immunoSEQ multiplex PCR. The table records approximately 100,000 clones, about 80% of them present only once. The sample consisted of PBMCs. This receptor was obtained from a female donor in good health and CMV-seropositive. V and J are TRBV6-5 and TRBJ2-7; 7 bases fit TRBD1. CDR3 protein: CASRRQGGYEQYF. The CDR3 region has the DNA TGTGCCAGCAGAAGACAGGGCGGGTACGAGCAGTACTTC.